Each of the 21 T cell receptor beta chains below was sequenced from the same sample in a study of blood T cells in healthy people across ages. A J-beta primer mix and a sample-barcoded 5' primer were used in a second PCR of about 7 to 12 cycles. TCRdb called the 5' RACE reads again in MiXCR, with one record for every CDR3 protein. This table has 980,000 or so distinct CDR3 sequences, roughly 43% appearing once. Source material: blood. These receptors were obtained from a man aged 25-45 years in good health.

The CDR3 spells CASSHTGQTSYNEQYF. DNA for the CDR3: TGTGCCAGCAGCCACACAGGGCAAACCTCCTACAATGAGCAGTACTTC. The chain joins TRBV3-1 to TRBJ2-1; perhaps TRBD1 as D (6 bases). Matching the DNA end better, TRBJ2-7 makes the J call doubtful. The CDR3 has 16 amino acids. The germline gives CDR1 LGHDT, CDR2 YNNKEL (reference sequence).

The CDR3 spells CASSSVPGQGFSYEQYF. The DNA for the CDR3 is TGTGCCAGCAGCTCGGTACCGGGACAGGGGTTCTCCTACGAGCAGTACTTC. V is TRBV7-6 and J is TRBJ2-7; 10 positions agree with TRBD1. The CDR3 consists of 17 residues. Trimming cost V 4 bases and J 0 bases; bases outside gene matches: 9. From germline, CDR1 is SGHVS and CDR2 FNYEAQ.

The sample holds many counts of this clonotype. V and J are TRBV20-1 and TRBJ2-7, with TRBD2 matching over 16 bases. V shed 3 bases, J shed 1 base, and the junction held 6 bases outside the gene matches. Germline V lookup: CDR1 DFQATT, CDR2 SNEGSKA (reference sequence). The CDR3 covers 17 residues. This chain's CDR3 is CSARTGTSGGDSYEQYF. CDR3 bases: TGCAGTGCTAGGACAGGGACTAGCGGGGGGGATTCCTACGAGCAGTACTTC.

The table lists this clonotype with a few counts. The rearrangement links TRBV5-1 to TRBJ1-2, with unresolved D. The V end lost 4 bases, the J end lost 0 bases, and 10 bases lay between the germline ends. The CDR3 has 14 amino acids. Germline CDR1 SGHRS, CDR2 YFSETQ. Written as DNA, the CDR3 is TGCGCCAGCAGCGACATCCTCGCTAACTATGGCTACACCTTC. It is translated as CASSDILANYGYTF.

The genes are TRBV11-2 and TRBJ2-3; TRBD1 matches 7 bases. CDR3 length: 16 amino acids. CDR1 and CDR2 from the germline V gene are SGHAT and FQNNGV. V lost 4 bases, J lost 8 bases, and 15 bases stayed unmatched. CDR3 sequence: CASSSKGGSPPSTQYF. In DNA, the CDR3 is TGTGCCAGCAGCTCAAAAGGGGGCAGTCCCCCTAGTACGCAGTATTTT. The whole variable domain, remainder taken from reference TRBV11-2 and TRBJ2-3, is EAGVAQSPRYKIIEKRQSVAFWCNPISGHATLYWYQQILGQGPKLLIQFQNNGVVDDSQLPKDRFSAERLKGVDSTLKIQPAKLEDSAVYLCASSSKGGSPPSTQYFGPGTRLTVL.

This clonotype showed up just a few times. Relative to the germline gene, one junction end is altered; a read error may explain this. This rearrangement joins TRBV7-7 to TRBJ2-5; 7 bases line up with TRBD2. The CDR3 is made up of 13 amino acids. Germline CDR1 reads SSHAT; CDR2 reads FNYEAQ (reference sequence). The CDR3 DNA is TGTGCTAGCAGCGGGACTTTCCAGGAGACCCAGTACTTC. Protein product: CASSGTFQETQYF.

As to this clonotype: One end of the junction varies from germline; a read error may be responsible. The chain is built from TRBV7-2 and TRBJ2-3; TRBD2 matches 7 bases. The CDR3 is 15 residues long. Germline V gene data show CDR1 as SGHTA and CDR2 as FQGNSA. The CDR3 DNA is TGTGCCCGCAGCTTAGTATCGGGGGGTCTGGATACGCAGTATTTT. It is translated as CARSLVSGGLDTQYF.

This chain's CDR3 is CASSVPGAGAGELFF. CDR3 sequence (DNA): TGTGCCAGCAGTGTTCCGGGGGCTGGGGCCGGGGAGCTGTTTTTT. The genes are TRBV2 and TRBJ2-2, with D tentatively TRBD1 or TRBD2 (6 bases each). The germline CDR1 and CDR2 sequences are SNHLY and FYNNEI. V lost 4 bases, J lost 6 bases, and 15 bases lay in between. The CDR3 consists of 15 residues.

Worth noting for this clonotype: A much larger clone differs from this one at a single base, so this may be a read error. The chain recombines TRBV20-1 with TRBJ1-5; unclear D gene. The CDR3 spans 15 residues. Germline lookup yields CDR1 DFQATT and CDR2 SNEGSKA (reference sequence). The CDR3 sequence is CSARDRRYSDQPQHF. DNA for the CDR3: TGCAGTGCTAGAGATAGGCGGTATAGCGATCAGCCCCAGCATTTT.

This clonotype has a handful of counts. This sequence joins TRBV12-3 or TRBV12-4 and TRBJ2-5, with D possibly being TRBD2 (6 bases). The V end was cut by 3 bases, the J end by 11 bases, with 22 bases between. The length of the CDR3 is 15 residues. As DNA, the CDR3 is TGTGCCAGCAGTTTTGGAGGGGCGGTAGGCAGTGAGCAGTACTTC. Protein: CASSFGGAVGSEQYF.

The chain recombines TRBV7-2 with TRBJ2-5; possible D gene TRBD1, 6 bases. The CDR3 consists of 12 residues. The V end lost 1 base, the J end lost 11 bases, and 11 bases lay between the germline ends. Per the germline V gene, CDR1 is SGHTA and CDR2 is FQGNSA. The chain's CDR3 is CASSLDRVQQYF. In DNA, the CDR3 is TGTGCCAGCAGCTTAGACAGGGTCCAGCAGTACTTC.

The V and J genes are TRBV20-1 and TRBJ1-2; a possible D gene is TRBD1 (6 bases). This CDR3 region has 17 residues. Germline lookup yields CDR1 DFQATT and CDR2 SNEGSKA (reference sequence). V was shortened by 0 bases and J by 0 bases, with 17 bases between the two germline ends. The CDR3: CSARERGTRPSNYGYTF. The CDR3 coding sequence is TGCAGTGCTAGAGAGAGGGGGACAAGACCTTCTAACTATGGCTACACCTTC.

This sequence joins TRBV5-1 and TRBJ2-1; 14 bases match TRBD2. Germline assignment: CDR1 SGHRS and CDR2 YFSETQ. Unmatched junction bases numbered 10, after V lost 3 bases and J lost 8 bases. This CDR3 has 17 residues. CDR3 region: CASSWTTSGGGIDEQFF. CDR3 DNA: TGCGCCAGCAGCTGGACGACTAGCGGGGGGGGTATTGATGAGCAGTTCTTC.

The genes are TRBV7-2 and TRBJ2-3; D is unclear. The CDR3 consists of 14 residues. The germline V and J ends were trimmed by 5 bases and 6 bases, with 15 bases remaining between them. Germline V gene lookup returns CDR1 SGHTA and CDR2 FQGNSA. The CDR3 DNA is TGTGCCAGCAGCCCCATCGGGCTAAGGGATACGCAGTATTTT. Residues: CASSPIGLRDTQYF.

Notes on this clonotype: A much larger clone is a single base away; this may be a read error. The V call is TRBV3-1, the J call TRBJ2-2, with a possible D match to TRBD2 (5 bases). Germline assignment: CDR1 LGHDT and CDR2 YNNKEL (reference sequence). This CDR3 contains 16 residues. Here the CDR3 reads CVSSPVSSSNTGELFF. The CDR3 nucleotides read TGTGTCAGCAGCCCTGTCTCTAGCTCGAACACCGGGGAGCTGTTTTTT.

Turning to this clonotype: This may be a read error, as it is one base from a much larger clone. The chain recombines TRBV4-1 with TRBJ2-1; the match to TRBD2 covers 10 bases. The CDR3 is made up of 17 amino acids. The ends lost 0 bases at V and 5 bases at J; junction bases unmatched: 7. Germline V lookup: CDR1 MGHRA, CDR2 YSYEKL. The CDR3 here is CASSQDGRAGGHNEQFF. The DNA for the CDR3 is TGCGCCAGCAGCCAAGATGGGAGAGCGGGGGGGCACAATGAGCAGTTCTTC.

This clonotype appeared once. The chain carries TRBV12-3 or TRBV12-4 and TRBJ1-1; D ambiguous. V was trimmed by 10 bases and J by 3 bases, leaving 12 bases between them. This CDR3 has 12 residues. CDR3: CANTDGHTEAFF. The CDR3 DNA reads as TGTGCCAATACGGACGGACACACTGAAGCTTTCTTT.

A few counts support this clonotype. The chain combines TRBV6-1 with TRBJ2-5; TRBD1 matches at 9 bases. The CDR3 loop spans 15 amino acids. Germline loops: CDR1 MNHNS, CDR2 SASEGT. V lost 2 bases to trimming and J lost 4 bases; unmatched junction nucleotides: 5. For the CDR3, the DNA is TGTGCCAGCAGTGAAAGGGACAGGGTACGAGAGACCCAGTACTTC. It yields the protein CASSERDRVRETQYF.

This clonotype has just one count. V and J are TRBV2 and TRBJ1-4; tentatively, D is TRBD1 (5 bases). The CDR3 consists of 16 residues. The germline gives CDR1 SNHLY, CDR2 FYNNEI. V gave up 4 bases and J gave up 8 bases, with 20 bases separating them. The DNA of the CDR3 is TGTGCCAGCAGTGGCGACCGGGACCGGCTAAGGGAAAAACTGTTTTTT. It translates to CASSGDRDRLREKLFF.

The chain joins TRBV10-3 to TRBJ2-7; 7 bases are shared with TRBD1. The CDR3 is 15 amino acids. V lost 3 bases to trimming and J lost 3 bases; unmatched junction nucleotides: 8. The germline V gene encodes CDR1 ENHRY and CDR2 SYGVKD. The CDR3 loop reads CAISDPDRDGYEQYF. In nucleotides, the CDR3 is TGTGCCATCAGTGACCCCGACAGGGACGGCTACGAGCAGTACTTC.

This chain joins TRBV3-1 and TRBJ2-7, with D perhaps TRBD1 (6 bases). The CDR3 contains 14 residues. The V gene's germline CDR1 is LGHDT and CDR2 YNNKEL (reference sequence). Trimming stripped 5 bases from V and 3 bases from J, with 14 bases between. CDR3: CASSGIGGNYEQYF. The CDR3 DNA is TGTGCCAGCAGCGGGATAGGGGGAAACTACGAGCAGTACTTC.